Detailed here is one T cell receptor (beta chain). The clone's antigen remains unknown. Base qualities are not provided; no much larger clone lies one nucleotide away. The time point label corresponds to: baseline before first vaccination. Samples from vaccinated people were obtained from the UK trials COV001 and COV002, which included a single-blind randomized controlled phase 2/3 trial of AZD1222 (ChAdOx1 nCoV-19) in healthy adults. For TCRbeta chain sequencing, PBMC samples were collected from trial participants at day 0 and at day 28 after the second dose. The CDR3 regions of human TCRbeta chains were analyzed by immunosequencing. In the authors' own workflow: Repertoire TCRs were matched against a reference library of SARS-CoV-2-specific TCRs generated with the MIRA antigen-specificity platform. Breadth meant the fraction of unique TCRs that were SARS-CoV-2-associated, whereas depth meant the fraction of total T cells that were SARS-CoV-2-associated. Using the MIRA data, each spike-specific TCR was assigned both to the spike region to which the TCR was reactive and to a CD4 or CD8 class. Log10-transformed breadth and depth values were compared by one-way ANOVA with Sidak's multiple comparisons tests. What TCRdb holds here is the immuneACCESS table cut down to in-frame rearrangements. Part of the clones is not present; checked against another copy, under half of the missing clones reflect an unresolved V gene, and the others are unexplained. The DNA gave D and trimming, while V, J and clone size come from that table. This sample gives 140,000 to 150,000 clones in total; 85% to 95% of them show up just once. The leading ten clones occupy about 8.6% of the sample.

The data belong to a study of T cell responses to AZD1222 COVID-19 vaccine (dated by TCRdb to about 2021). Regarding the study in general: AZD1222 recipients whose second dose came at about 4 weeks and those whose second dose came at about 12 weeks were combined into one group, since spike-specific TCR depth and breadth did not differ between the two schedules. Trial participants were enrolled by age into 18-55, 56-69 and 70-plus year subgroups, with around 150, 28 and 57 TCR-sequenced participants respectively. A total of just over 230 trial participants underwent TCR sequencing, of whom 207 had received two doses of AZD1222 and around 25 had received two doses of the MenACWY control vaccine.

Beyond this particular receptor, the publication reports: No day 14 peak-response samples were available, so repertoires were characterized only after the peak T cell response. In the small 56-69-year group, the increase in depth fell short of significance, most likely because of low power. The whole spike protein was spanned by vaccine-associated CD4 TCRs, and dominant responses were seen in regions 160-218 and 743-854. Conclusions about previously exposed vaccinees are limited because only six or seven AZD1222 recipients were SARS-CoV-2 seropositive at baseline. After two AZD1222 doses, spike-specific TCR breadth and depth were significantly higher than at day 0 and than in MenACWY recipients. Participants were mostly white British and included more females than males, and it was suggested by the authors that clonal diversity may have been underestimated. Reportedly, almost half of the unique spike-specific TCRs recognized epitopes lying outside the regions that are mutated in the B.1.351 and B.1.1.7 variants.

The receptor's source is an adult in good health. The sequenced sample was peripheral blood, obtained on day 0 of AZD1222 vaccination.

The CDR3: CAWTSRVPPNSPLHF. The DNA is TGTGCCTGGACCTCCAGGGTCCCCCCGAATTCACCCCTCCACTTT. The chain employs TRBV30 and TRBJ1-6; the best D guess is TRBD1, with 5 bases matching. V loses 4 bases, J loses 7 bases, and the germline ends lie 17 bases apart. The germline V gene (reference sequence) specifies GTSNPN as CDR1 and SVGIG as CDR2. The CDR3 runs 15 residues from the cysteine to the phenylalanine. The entry retains the CDR3 DNA only, 45 bases that are in frame from base 1. This CDR3, with the reference TRBV30 and TRBJ1-6 proteins standing in past its ends, gives the full variable domain SQTIHQWPATLVQPVGSPLSLECTVEGTSNPNLYWYRQAAGRGLQLLFYSVGIGQISSEVPQNLSASRPQDRQFILSSKKLLLSDSGFYLCAWTSRVPPNSPLHFGNGTRLTVT.